The present entry profiles one T cell receptor (beta chain) with its context. As yet, its antigen is unknown. The sample originates from a study of T cell repertoires in cytomegalovirus infection. In the study overall: The authors used CMV epitopes that were HLA-C-restricted (recently identified) and HLA-B-restricted (well studied). Public TCR beta signature analysis indicated the presence of both CMV infection and matching HLA type. Study-wide findings and caveats: The ex vivo response was dominated by HLA-C-restricted CMV-specific TCR beta clonotypes. CMV carriers having the relevant HLA were flagged by cumulative public TCR beta family frequency.

TCRdb recomputed calls from the reads with MiXCR, one row per CDR3 protein. Among about 500,000 distinct CDR3 sequences listed, more than 30% were seen once. CDR1 is LNHDA and CDR2 is SQIVND in the germline V gene (reference sequence). The CDR3 covers 13 residues. J lost 8 bases, V lost 5 bases, and 6 bases had no gene match. J is TRBJ2-3 and V is TRBV19, with 8 nucleotides matching TRBD2. Sequenced material: cultured PBMCs, taken from culture after CMV antigen stimulation. The receptor's source is a human donor in good health (CMV status not recorded). Some clones in this sample may be carry-over from other donors' samples. The CDR3, as DNA: TGTGCCAGTAGTGCAGCGGGAGAAGGTACGCAGTATTTT. Translated: CASSAAGEGTQYF.